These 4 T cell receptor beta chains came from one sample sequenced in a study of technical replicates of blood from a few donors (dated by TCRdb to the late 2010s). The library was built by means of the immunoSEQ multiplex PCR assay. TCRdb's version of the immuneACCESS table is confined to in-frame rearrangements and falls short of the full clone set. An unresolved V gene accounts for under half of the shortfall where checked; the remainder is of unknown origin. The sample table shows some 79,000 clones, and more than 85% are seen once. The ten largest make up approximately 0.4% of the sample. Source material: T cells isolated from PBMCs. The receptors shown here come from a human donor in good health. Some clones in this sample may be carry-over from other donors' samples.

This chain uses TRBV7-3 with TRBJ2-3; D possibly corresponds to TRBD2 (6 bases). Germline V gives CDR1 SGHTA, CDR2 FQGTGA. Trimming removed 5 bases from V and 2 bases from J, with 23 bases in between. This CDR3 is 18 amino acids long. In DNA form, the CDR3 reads TGTGCCAGCAGCCCCTTGGAGGGTTACGGCTACTTCACAGATACGCAGTATTTT. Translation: CASSPLEGYGYFTDTQYF.

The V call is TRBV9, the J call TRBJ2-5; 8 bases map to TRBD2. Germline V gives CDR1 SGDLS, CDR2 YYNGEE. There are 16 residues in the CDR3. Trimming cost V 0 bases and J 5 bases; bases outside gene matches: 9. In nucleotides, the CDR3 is TGTGCCAGCAGCGTAGATTCGGGAGGGCCATCGGAGACCCAGTACTTC. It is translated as CASSVDSGGPSETQYF.

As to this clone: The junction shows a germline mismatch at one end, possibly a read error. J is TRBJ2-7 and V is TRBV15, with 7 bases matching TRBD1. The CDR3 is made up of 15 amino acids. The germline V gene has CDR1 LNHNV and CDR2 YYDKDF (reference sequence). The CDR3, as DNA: TGTGCCACCAGCAGAGTACGAGGGGGCTCCGACGAGCAGTACTTC. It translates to CATSRVRGGSDEQYF.

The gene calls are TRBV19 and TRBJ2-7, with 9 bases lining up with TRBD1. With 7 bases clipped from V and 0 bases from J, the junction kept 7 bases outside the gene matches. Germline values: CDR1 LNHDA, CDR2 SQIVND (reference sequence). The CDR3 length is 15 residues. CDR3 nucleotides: TGTGCCAGTACCGCAGGGACAGGGAACTCCTACGAGCAGTACTTC. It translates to CASTAGTGNSYEQYF.